The rows below give T cell receptor beta chains drawn from one sample of a study of T cell responses to AZD1222 COVID-19 vaccine. Data came from immunoSEQ multiplex PCR; TCRdb stores just in-frame clones and leaves some out. The profile shows over 130,000 clones, 94% of them singletons. The material was peripheral blood, obtained on day 0 of AZD1222 vaccination. The receptors come from an adult in good health. CDR3s leave out the opening cysteine and the closing phenylalanine or tryptophan. Fields, in order: V gene, J gene, CDR3 protein.

TRBV18,TRBJ1-5,ASSPSYRGDSNQPQH
TRBV10-2,TRBJ1-1,ASSESRVGTEAF
TRBV19,TRBJ1-2,ASSMAAGGPYGYT
TRBV6-5,TRBJ1-5,ASSPGGGAQPQH
TRBV19,TRBJ2-6,ASSIVRTTFSGANVLT
TRBV6-5,TRBJ1-3,ASTGGGSGNTIY
TRBV19,TRBJ2-1,ASSRGLRSSYNEQF
TRBV27,TRBJ2-1,ASSPWAGNEQF
TRBV19,TRBJ1-4,ASSIQATNEKLF
TRBV5-8,TRBJ1-4,ASSQGQGHEKLF
TRBV5-5,TRBJ1-1,ASSLVGRRVGTEAF
TRBV6-2/TRBV6-3,TRBJ1-6,ASSGDSRVNSPLH
TRBV27,TRBJ1-4,ASSKTGNNEKLF
TRBV2,TRBJ2-5,ASSGGAGETQY
TRBV4-3,TRBJ2-1,ASSQDYLRSSYNEQF
TRBV6-6,TRBJ2-3,ASSRTALAGVAHGTDTQY
TRBV11-1,TRBJ2-3,ASSVRGAPTQY
TRBV6-4,TRBJ1-5,ASSEGGHSNQPQH
TRBV6-5,TRBJ2-3,ASRTSGYTDTQY
TRBV3-1/TRBV3-2,TRBJ2-2,ASSQGSEGELF
TRBV7-2,TRBJ2-4,ASRRGLAYPNIQY
TRBV10-3,TRBJ1-2,AISKSVDREQNYGYT
TRBV29-1,TRBJ2-1,SVVWPETRGTF
TRBV15,TRBJ2-7,ATSRDRASGSD
TRBV27,TRBJ1-2,ASSPGTRGYRGYT
TRBV28,TRBJ1-2,ASSLELSGYGYT
TRBV4-3,TRBJ1-2,ASSSPIRRYT
TRBV7-2,TRBJ2-3,ASSFVGRTDTQY
TRBV5-6,TRBJ2-1,ASSALTSGDNEQF
TRBV5-4,TRBJ1-1,ASSRGPNTGDTEAF
TRBV7-2,TRBJ1-2,ASSPRQGSDGYT
TRBV6-5,TRBJ2-3,ASSYAVNTDTQY
TRBV7-7,TRBJ2-3,ASSSTAGGGTDTQY
TRBV19,TRBJ1-5,ASSSRGNQPQH
TRBV2,TRBJ2-1,ASRLLAGLNEQF
TRBV6-5,TRBJ1-4,ASTHTGTVIEKLF
TRBV9,TRBJ1-2,ASSVDYAGNYGYT
TRBV7-9,TRBJ1-1,ASSSNTEAF
TRBV5-1,TRBJ1-3,ASSLTVSGNTIY
TRBV5-8,TRBJ2-3,ASSLAGIGYTDTQY
TRBV6-5,TRBJ1-4,ASSPGTHPREKLF
TRBV3-1/TRBV3-2,TRBJ2-3,ASSRSSGGVSTDTQY
TRBV19,TRBJ2-5,ASNHQGVKETQY
TRBV5-1,TRBJ1-1,ASSLGTGPNTEAF
TRBV2,TRBJ1-1,ASGRRTDTEAF
TRBV19,TRBJ1-2,ASSIERTGVGYT
TRBV2,TRBJ1-2,ASSELGPRYGYT
TRBV5-4,TRBJ2-5,ASSAGGAPETQY
TRBV28,TRBJ1-2,ASSSGPGQVLFYGYT
TRBV6-1,TRBJ2-4,ASSELAKNIQY
TRBV12-3/TRBV12-4,TRBJ1-2,ASSPTGNYGYT
TRBV12-5,TRBJ1-1,ASGLVGTVGYTEAF
TRBV6-5,TRBJ1-1,ASKRLNTEAF